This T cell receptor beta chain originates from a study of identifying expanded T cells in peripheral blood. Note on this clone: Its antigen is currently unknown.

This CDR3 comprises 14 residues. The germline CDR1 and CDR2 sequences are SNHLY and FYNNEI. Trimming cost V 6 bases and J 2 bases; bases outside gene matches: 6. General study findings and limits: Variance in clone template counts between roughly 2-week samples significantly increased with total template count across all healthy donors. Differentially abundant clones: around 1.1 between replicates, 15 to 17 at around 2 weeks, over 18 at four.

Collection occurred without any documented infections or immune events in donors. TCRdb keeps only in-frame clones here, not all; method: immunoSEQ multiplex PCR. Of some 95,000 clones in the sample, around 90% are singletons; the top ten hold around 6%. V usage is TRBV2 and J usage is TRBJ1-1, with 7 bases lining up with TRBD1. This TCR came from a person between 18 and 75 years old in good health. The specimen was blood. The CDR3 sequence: CASRRTGPNTEAFF. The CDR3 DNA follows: TGTGCCAGCAGACGGACAGGACCTAACACTGAAGCTTTCTTT.